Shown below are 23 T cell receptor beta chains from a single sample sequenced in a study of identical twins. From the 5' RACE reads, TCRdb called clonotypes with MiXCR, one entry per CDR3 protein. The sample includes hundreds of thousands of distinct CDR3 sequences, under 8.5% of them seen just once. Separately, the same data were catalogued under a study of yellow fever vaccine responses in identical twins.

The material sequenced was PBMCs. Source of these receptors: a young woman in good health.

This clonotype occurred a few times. The DNA for the CDR3 is TGCGCCAGCAGCCTCAGAGAGATAAATGAGCAGTTCTTC. This gives the protein CASSLREINEQFF. This chain links TRBV5-1 with TRBJ2-1; the D is unclear. Trimming left V 4 bases short and J 7 bases short, with 12 bases between. This CDR3 contains 13 residues. Germline assignment: CDR1 SGHRS and CDR2 YFSETQ.

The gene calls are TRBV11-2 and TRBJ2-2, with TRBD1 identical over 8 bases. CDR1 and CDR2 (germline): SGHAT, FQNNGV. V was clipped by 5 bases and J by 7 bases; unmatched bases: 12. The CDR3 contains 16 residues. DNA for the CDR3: TGTGCCAGCAGCCCCATTCCTCAGGGGGCTATCGGGGAGCTGTTTTTT. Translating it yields CASSPIPQGAIGELFF.

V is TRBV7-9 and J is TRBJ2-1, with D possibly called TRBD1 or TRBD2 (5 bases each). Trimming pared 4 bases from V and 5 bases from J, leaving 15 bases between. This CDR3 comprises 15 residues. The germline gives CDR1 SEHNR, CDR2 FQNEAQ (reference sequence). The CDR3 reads CASSSLGPLNNEQFF. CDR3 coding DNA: TGTGCCAGCAGCTCCCTGGGACCGCTGAACAATGAGCAGTTCTTC.

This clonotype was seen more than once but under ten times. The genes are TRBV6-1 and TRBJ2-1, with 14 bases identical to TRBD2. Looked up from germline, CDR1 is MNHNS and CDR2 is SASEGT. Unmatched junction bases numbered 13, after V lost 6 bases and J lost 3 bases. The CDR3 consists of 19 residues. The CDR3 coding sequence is TGTGCCAGCAGCCCGGGACTAGCGGGAGTGTTTGGTGGCTACAATGAGCAGTTCTTC. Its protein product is CASSPGLAGVFGGYNEQFF.

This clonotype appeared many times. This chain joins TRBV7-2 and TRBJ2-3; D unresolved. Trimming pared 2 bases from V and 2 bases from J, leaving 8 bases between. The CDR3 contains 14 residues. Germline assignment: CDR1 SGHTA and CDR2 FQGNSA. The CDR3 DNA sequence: TGTGCCAGCAGCTTAATGATGGCCACAGATACGCAGTATTTT. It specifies CASSLMMATDTQYF.

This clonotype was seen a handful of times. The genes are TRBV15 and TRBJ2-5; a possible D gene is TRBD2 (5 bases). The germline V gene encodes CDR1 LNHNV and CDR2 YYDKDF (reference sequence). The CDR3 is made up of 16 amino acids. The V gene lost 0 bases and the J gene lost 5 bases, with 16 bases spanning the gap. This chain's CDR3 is CATSRDLVASTETQYF. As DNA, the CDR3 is TGTGCCACCAGCAGAGATTTGGTGGCTAGCACCGAGACCCAGTACTTC.

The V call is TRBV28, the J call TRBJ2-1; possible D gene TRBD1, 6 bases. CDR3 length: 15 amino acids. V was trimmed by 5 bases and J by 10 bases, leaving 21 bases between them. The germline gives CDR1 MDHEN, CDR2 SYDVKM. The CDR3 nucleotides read TGTGCCAGCAGTCCACAGGGAGATAATAAATTAGAGCAGTTCTTC. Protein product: CASSPQGDNKLEQFF.

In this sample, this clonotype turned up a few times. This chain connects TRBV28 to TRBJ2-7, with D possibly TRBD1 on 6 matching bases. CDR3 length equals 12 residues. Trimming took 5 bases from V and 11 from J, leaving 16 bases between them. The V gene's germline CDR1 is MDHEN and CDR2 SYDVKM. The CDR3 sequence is CASSPPGGQKYF. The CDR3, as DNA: TGTGCCAGCAGTCCCCCGGGCGGACAGAAGTACTTC.

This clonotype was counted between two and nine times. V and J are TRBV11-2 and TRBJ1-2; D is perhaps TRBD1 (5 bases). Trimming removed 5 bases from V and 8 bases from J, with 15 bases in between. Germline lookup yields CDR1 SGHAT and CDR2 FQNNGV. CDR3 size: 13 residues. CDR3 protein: CASSATGIWGYTF. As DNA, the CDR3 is TGTGCCAGCAGCGCCACAGGAATATGGGGCTACACCTTC.

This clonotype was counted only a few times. The CDR3 spells CASRPGWTNEKLFF. In nucleotides, the CDR3 is TGTGCCAGCAGACCAGGGTGGACTAATGAAAAACTGTTTTTT. The chain links TRBV6-1 to TRBJ1-4; the D gene is possibly TRBD1 (5 bases). CDR1 is MNHNS, CDR2 SASEGT, per germline. This CDR3 is built from 14 residues. The ends were cut back, 6 bases at V and 2 bases at J, with 10 bases in the middle.

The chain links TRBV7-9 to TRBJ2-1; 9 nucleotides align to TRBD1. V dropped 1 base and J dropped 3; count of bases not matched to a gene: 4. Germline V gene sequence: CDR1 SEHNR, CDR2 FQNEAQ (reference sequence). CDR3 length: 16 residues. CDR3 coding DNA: TGTGCCAGCAGCTTAGGAACAGGGGGCCGCTACAATGAGCAGTTCTTC. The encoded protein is CASSLGTGGRYNEQFF.

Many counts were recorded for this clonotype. The CDR3 DNA reads TGTGCCAGCAGTGCCCGGACTGATCTTAATTCACCCCTCCACTTT. It specifies CASSARTDLNSPLHF. The chain couples TRBV28 to TRBJ1-6, with no clear D. V was shortened by 5 bases and J by 6 bases, with 14 bases between the two germline ends. Germline loops: CDR1 MDHEN, CDR2 SYDVKM. The length of the CDR3 is 15 residues.

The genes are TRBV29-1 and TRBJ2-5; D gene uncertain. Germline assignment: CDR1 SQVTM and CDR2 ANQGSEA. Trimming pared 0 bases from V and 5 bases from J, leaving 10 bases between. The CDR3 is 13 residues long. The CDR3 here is CSVEEAGAETQYF. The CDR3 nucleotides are TGCAGCGTTGAAGAGGCTGGCGCGGAGACCCAGTACTTC.

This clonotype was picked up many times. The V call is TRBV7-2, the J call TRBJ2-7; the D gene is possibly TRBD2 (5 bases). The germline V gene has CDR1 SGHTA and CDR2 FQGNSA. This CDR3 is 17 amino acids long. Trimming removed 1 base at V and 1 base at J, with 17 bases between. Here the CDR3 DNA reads TGTGCCAGCAGCTTAGTGACGGTAGGGAGTGGATCCTACGAGCAGTACTTC. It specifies CASSLVTVGSGSYEQYF.

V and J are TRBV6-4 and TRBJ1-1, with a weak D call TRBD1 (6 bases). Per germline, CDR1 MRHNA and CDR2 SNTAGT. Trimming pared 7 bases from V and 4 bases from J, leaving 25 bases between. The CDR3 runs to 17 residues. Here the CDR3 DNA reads TGTGCCAGCAACATTCGAGGGGGTTCGGGGGTGAGCACTGAAGCTTTCTTT. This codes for CASNIRGGSGVSTEAFF.

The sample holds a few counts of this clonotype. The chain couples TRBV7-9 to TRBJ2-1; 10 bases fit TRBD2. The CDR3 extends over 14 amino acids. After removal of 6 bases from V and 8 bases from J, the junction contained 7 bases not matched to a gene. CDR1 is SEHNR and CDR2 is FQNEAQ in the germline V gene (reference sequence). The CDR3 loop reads CASSQAGGLHEQFF. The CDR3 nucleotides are TGTGCCAGCAGTCAAGCGGGAGGGCTACATGAGCAGTTCTTC.

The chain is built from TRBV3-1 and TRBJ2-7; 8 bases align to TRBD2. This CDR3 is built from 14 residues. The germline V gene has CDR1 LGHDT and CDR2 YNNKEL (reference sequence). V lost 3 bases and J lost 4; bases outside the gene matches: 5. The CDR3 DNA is TGTGCCAGCAGCCAGCGGGCTAGCGGGTACGAGCAGTACGTC. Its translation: CASSQRASGYEQYV.

The CDR3 is CASSREYEQFF. The CDR3 coding sequence is TGCGCCAGCAGTCGGGAGTATGAGCAGTTCTTC. This chain uses TRBV5-1 with TRBJ2-1, with D perhaps TRBD2 (6 bases). Germline V lookup: CDR1 SGHRS, CDR2 YFSETQ. The ends were cut back, 5 bases at V and 8 bases at J, with 8 bases in the middle. There are 11 residues in the CDR3.

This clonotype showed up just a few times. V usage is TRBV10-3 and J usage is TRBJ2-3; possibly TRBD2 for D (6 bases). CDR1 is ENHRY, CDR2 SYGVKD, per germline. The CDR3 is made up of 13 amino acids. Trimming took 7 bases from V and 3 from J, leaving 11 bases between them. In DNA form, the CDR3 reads TGTGCCATCACCGACCGGGGGACAGATACGCAGTATTTT. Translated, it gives CAITDRGTDTQYF.

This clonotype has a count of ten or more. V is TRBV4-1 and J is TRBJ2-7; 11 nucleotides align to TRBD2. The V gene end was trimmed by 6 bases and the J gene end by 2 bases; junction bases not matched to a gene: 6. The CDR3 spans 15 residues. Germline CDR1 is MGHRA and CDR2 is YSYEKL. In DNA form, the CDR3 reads TGCGCCAGCAGACCCGGGACTAGCGGCCCCTACGAGCAGTACTTC. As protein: CASRPGTSGPYEQYF.

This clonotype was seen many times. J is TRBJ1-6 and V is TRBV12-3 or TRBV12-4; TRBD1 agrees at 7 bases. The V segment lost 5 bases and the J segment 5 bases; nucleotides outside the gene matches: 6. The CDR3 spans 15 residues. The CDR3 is CASSQRQGDNSPLHF. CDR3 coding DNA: TGTGCCAGCAGTCAGAGACAGGGAGATAATTCACCCCTCCACTTT.

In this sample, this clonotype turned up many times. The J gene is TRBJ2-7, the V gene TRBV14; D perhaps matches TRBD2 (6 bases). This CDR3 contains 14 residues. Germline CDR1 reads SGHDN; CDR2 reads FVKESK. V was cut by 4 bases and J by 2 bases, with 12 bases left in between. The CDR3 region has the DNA TGTGCCAGCAGCCGAAGGGTAGCGGCCTACGAGCAGTACTTC. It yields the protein CASSRRVAAYEQYF.

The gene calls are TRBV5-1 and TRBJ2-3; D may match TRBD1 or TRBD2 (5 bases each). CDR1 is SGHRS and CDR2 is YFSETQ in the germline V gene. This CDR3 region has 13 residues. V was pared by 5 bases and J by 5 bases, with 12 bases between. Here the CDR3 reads CASRRDLQDTQYF. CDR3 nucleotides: TGCGCCAGCAGGAGGGACCTCCAAGATACGCAGTATTTT.